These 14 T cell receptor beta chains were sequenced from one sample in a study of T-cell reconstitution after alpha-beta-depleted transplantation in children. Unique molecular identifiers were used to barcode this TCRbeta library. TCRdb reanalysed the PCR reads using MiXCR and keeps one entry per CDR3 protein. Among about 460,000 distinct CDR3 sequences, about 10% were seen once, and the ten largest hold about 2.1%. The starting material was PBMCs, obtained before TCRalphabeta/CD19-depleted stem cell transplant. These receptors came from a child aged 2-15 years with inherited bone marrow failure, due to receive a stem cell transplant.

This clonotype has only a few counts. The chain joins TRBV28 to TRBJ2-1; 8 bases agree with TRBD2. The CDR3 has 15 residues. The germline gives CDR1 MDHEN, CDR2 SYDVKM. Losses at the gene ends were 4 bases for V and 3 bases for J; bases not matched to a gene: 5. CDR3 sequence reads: CASSSPAGDYNEQFF. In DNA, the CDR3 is TGTGCCAGCAGTTCCCCAGCGGGGGACTACAATGAGCAGTTCTTC.

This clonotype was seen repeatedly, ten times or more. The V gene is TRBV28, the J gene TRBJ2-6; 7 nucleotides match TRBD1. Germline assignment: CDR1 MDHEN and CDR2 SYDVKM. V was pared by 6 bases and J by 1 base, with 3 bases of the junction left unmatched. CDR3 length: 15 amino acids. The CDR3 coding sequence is TGTGCCAGCAGCCTGACAGGGTCTGGGGCCAACGTCCTGACTTTC. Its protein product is CASSLTGSGANVLTF.

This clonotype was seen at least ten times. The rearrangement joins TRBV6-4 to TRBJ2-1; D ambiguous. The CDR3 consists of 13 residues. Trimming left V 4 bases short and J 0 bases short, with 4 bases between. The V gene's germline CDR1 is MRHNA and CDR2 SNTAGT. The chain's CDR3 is CASSASSYNEQFF. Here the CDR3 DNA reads TGTGCCAGCAGTGCCAGCTCCTACAATGAGCAGTTCTTC.

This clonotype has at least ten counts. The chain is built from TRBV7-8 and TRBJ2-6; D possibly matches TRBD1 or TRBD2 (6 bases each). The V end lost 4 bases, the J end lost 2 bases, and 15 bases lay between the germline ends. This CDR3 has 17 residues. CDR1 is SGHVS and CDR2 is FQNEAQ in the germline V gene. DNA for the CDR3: TGTGCCAGCAGCTACGACAGGCGGGGAACTGGGGCCAACGTCCTGACTTTC. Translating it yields CASSYDRRGTGANVLTF.

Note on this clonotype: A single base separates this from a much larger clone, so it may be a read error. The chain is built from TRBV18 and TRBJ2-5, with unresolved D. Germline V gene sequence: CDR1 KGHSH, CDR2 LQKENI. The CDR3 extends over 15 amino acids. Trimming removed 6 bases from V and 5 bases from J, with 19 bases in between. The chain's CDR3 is CASSATPTLAETQYF. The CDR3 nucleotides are TGTGCCAGCTCCGCCACCCCTACTTTGGCGGAGACCCAGTACTTC.

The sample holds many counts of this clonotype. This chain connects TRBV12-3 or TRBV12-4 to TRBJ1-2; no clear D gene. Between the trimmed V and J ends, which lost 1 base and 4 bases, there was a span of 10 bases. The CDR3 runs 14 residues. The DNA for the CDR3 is TGTGCCAGCAGTTTAGTTCCCGGCCGCTATGGCTACACCTTC. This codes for CASSLVPGRYGYTF.

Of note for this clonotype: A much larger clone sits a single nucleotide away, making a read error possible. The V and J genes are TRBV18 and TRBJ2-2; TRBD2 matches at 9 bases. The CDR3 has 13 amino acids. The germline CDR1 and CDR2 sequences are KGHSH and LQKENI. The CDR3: CVSSPTSGRELFF. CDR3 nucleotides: TGTGTCAGCTCACCGACTAGCGGAAGGGAGCTGTTTTTT.

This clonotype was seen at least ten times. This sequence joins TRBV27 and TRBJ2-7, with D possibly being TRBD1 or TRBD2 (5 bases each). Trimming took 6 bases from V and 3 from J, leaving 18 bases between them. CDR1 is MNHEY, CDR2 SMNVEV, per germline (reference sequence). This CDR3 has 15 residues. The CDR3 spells CASRSSWGTNYEQYF. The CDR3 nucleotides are TGTGCCAGCAGGTCTAGCTGGGGGACCAACTACGAGCAGTACTTC.

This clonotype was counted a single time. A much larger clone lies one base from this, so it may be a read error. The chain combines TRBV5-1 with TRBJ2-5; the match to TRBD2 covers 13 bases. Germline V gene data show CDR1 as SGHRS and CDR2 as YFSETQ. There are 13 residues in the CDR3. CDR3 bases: TGCACCAGCAGCACAGGACTAGCGGGAGCGTGGTACTTC. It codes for CTSSTGLAGAWYF. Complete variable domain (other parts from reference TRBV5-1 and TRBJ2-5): KAGVTQTPRYLIKTRGQQVTLSCSPISGHRSVSWYQQTPGQGLQFLFEYFSETQRNKGNFPGRFSGRQFSNSRSEMNVSTLELGDSALYLCTSSTGLAGAWYFGPGTRLLVL.

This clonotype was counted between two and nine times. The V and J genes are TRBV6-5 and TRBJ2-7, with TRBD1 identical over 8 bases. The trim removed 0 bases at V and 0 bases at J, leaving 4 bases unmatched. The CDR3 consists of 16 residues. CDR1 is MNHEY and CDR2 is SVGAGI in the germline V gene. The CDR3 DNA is TGTGCCAGCAGTTACTCGGGGCAGGGGGCCTCCTACGAGCAGTACTTC. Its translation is CASSYSGQGASYEQYF.

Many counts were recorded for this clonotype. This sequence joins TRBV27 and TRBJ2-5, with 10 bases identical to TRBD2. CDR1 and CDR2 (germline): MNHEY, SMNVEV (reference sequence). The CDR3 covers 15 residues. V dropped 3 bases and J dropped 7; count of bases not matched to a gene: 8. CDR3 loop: CASSFASGSVATQYF. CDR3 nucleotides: TGTGCCAGCAGTTTCGCTAGCGGGAGCGTGGCGACCCAGTACTTC.

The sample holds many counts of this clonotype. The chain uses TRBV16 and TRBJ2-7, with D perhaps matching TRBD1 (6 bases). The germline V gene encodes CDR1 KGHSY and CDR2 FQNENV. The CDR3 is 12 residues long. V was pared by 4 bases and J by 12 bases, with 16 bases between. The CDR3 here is CASSPPGQCTYF. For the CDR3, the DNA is TGTGCCAGCAGCCCCCCTGGACAGTGTACGTACTTC.

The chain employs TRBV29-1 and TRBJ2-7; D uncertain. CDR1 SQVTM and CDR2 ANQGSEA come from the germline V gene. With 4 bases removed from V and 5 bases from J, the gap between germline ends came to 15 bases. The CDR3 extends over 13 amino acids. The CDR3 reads CSVAVVLMNEQYF. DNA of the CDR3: TGCAGCGTTGCCGTTGTGCTGATGAACGAGCAGTACTTC.

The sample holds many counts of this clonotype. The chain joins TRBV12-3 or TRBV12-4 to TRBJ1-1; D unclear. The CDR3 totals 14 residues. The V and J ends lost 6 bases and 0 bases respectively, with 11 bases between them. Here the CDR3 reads CASSPRSMNTEAFF. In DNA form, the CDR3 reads TGTGCCAGCAGCCCGCGGAGCATGAACACTGAAGCTTTCTTT.